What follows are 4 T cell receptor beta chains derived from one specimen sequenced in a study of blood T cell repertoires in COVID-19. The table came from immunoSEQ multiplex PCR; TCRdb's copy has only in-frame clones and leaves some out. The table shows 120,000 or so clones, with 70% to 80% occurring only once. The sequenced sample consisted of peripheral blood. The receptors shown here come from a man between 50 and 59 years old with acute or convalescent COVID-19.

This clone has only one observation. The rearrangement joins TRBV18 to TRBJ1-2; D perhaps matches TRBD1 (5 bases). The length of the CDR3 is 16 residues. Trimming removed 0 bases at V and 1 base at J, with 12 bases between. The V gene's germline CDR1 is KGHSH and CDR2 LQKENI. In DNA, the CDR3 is TGTGCCAGCTCACCACCGCTGACAGCCCTTAACTATGGCTACACCTTC. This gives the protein CASSPPLTALNYGYTF.

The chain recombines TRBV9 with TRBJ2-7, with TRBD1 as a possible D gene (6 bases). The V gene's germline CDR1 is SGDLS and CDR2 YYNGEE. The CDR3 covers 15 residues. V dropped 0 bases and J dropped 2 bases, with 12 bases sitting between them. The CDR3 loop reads CASSVGWDKTYEQYF. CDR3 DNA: TGTGCCAGCAGCGTAGGATGGGACAAAACCTACGAGCAGTACTTC.

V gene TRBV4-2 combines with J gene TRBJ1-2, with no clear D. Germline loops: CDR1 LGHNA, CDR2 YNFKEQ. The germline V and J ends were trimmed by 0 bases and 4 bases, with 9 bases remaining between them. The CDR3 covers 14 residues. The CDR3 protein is CASSQEVGPYGYTF. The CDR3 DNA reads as TGTGCCAGCAGCCAAGAGGTGGGCCCCTATGGCTACACCTTC.

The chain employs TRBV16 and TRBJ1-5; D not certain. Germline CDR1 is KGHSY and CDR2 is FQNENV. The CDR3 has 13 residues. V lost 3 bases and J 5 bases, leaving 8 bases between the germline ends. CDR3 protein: CASSQRTDQPQHF. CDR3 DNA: TGTGCCAGCAGCCAGCGAACAGATCAGCCCCAGCATTTT.